This T cell receptor beta chain came from a study of blood T cell repertoires in COVID-19. Participants came from 20 to 25 US areas, aged roughly 18 to 95 years. This clone appeared once. V gave up 6 bases and J gave up 5 bases; unmatched junction bases: 3. Per germline, CDR1 ENHRY and CDR2 SYGVKD. The CDR3 runs 13 residues. In the authors' methods: Reference gene primer amplification yielded estimated nucleated cell counts. Measured with immunoSEQ multiplex PCR; TCRdb has only the in-frame clones, and not every one. Clone size and the V and J calls come from that table; the DNA yielded D and trimming. Among about 82,000 clones listed, around 89% were seen once.

The TCR sequence derives from a woman in her forties or fifties with acute COVID-19. This chain joins TRBV10-3 and TRBJ2-1; TRBD2 matches at 8 bases. Specimen: PBMCs or T cells enriched from blood (not recorded which). CDR3: CAIRAGLDNEQFF. CDR3 DNA: TGTGCCATCAGGGCGGGACTAGACAATGAGCAGTTCTTC.